This section outlines one TCR beta chain sequence together with its context. Its antigen is as yet unknown. This CDR3 region has 14 residues. V was trimmed by 4 bases and J by 2 bases, leaving 12 bases between them. Germline V gene data show CDR1 as SGHNT and CDR2 as YYREEE (reference sequence). TCRdb's copy holds only in-frame clones and misses some; the assay was immunoSEQ multiplex PCR. The sample lists 100,000 to 150,000 clones; around 91% were seen once. The data are from a study of T cell responses to AZD1222 COVID-19 vaccine. Overall study findings and caveats: Regions left unmutated in variants are reportedly the target of nearly half of spike-specific TCRs. Baseline seropositivity characterized only six AZD1222 recipients. Donor demographics were predominantly white British with a female majority; clonal diversity may be underestimated.

The clonotype comes from an adult in good health. The J gene is TRBJ2-5, the V gene TRBV5-4; D unresolved. The source material was peripheral blood, sampled on day 0 of AZD1222 vaccination. In DNA, the CDR3 is TGTGCCAGCAGCCCCGACTGGGCTCAAGAGACCCAGTACTTC. Translating it yields CASSPDWAQETQYF.